The present T cell receptor (beta chain) was sequenced within a study of CD8 T cells in ankylosing spondylitis. Broader study findings: Matched ankylosing spondylitis synovial fluid reportedly contained a significantly enriched population of disease-linked clones. Characteristic, it appeared, of ankylosing spondylitis blood was a TCR beta motif of eight highly homologous variants.

Each CDR3 protein gets one entry after TCRdb re-called the 5' RACE reads with MiXCR. The profile covers 200,000 to 250,000 distinct CDR3 sequences, with about a sixth appearing a single time and roughly 43% taken by the ten largest. Comment on this clonotype: Its antigen is currently unknown.

This CDR3 is 14 amino acids long. The V gene's germline CDR1 is SGDLS and CDR2 YYNGEE. V was cut by 0 bases and J by 6 bases, with 10 bases left in between. This clonotype was sampled from a male donor with ankylosing spondylitis. Sequenced material: blood, either unsorted or a sorted T cell fraction (not recorded which). V and J are TRBV9 and TRBJ2-1, with D maybe TRBD2 (6 bases). The CDR3 region is CASSVEDGGNEQFF. CDR3 bases: TGTGCCAGCAGCGTAGAGGACGGGGGCAATGAGCAGTTCTTC.